The 17 T cell receptor beta chains given below trace back to one sample, sequenced in a study of blood T cells in healthy people across ages. Alongside a J-beta primer mix, a sample-barcoded 5' primer served in a second PCR lasting about 6 to 12 cycles. A single record per CDR3 protein comes from TCRdb applying MiXCR to the 5' RACE reads. The table records a few hundred thousand distinct CDR3 sequences, 25% to 30% of them present only once. The sequenced sample consisted of blood. The origin of the receptors is a woman in her seventies in good health.

This clonotype occurred once. This chain connects TRBV7-2 to TRBJ1-6; weak D call: TRBD1 (5 bases). Trimming left V 5 bases short and J 5 bases short, with 16 bases between. The CDR3 has 16 amino acids. CDR1 and CDR2 from the germline V gene are SGHTA and FQGNSA. The CDR3, as DNA: TGTGCCAGCAGCCCTCAATGGGGCAGGAATAATTCACCCCTCCACTTT. This translates into CASSPQWGRNNSPLHF.

V usage is TRBV29-1 and J usage is TRBJ2-5; 7 bases map to TRBD2. The J call could be wrong; TRBJ2-7 is a better fit for the DNA end. Germline V CDR1 and CDR2: SQVTM, ANQGSEA. This CDR3 is built from 12 residues. The CDR3 loop is CSARDYSDEQYF. The CDR3 coding sequence is TGCAGCGCCAGGGACTATAGCGACGAGCAGTACTTC.

The sample holds a few counts of this clonotype. The chain carries TRBV5-6 and TRBJ2-5, with D unresolved. The closer fit of TRBJ2-1 to the DNA end suggests the J call may be wrong. Germline assignment: CDR1 SGHDT and CDR2 YYEEEE. This CDR3 region has 14 residues. DNA for the CDR3: TGTGCCAGCAGCCCAGCGACCCGCGTAAATGAGCAGTTCTTC. Amino acids: CASSPATRVNEQFF.

The chain links TRBV7-9 to TRBJ2-3; D gene uncertain. Germline values: CDR1 SEHNR, CDR2 FQNEAQ (reference sequence). V was clipped by 1 base and J by 7 bases, with 9 bases between them. The CDR3 loop spans 13 amino acids. As DNA, the CDR3 is TGTGCCAGCAGCTTAGAGGCTCGCAATACGCAGTATTTT. It translates to CASSLEARNTQYF.

This clonotype was seen a handful of times. The chain carries TRBV7-2 and TRBJ2-3, with 7 bases matching TRBD2. The trim removed 4 bases at V and 4 bases at J, leaving 11 bases unmatched. Germline V gene sequence: CDR1 SGHTA, CDR2 FQGNSA. The CDR3 runs 16 residues. The CDR3 sequence: CASSYQSGAASDTQYF. CDR3 DNA sequence: TGTGCCAGCAGCTATCAAAGCGGGGCGGCCTCAGATACGCAGTATTTT.

This clonotype was observed a handful of times. V is TRBV28 and J is TRBJ1-5; TRBD1 is a possible D gene (5 bases). Per the germline V gene, CDR1 is MDHEN and CDR2 is SYDVKM. With 3 bases removed from V and 8 bases from J, the gap between germline ends came to 14 bases. The CDR3 spans 14 residues. CDR3 in DNA: TGTGCCAGCAGTTTTACAGGCCTTCTGGAGCCCCAGCATTTT. It encodes CASSFTGLLEPQHF.

The DNA for the CDR3 is TGTGCCAGCAGCAAGCGGGACAGCCATTCACCCCTCCACTTT. This codes for CASSKRDSHSPLHF. This chain links TRBV7-2 with TRBJ1-6; 7 nucleotides match TRBD1. The V and J ends lost 5 bases and 8 bases, in that order; junction bases with no gene match: 6. The CDR3 is made up of 14 amino acids. Germline lookup yields CDR1 SGHTA and CDR2 FQGNSA.

A few counts support this clonotype. The V and J genes are TRBV5-1 and TRBJ1-4; tentative D call: TRBD1 (5 bases). Germline CDR1 reads SGHRS; CDR2 reads YFSETQ. V was shortened by 1 base and J by 6 bases, with 13 bases between the two germline ends. The CDR3 consists of 15 residues. CDR3 protein: CASSLSVDRDEKLFF. The CDR3 bases are TGCGCCAGCAGCTTGAGCGTTGACAGAGATGAAAAACTGTTTTTT.

Turning to this clonotype: Sequence at one end of the junction differs from germline and may be a read error. The chain joins TRBV3-1 to TRBJ2-7; D is possibly TRBD1 (5 bases). The CDR3 length is 13 residues. CDR1 is LGHDT, CDR2 YNNKEL, per germline (reference sequence). The CDR3 reads CASSQVISQGLNF. DNA of the CDR3: TGTGCCAGCAGCCAAGTCATCAGCCAGGGCTTGAATTTC.

In nucleotides, the CDR3 is TGCGCCAGCAGCTTGCCGGGACCCAACACAGATACGCAGTATTTT. This encodes CASSLPGPNTDTQYF. The chain joins TRBV5-1 to TRBJ2-3; tentatively, D is TRBD1 or TRBD2 (5 bases each). V was clipped by 1 base and J by 2 bases, with 11 bases between them. The CDR3 sequence is 15 residues long. Germline values: CDR1 SGHRS, CDR2 YFSETQ. Filled out from reference TRBV5-1 and TRBJ2-3, the complete variable domain reads KAGVTQTPRYLIKTRGQQVTLSCSPISGHRSVSWYQQTPGQGLQFLFEYFSETQRNKGNFPGRFSGRQFSNSRSEMNVSTLELGDSALYLCASSLPGPNTDTQYFGPGTRLTVL.

The chain links TRBV20-1 to TRBJ1-1, with D possibly matching TRBD1 (5 bases). Trimming left V 5 bases short and J 0 bases short, with 13 bases between. From germline, CDR1 is DFQATT and CDR2 SNEGSKA (reference sequence). The CDR3 has 14 amino acids. CDR3 in DNA: TGCAGTGCTCGAGGGTCACAGGTGAACACTGAAGCTTTCTTT. Residues: CSARGSQVNTEAFF.

This clonotype was recorded a few times. This CDR3 is CASSQEDPAGGFYAHEQYF. The CDR3, as DNA: TGCGCCAGCAGCCAAGAGGACCCAGCGGGGGGCTTTTATGCCCACGAGCAGTACTTC. This chain connects TRBV4-1 to TRBJ2-7; 9 bases line up with TRBD2. The CDR3 runs to 19 residues. Germline loops: CDR1 MGHRA, CDR2 YSYEKL. Unmatched junction bases numbered 17, after V lost 0 bases and J lost 5 bases.

V is TRBV4-3 and J is TRBJ1-1; D unresolved. Germline V gene data show CDR1 as LGHNA and CDR2 as YSLEER. V dropped 0 bases and J dropped 4 bases, with 12 bases sitting between them. The CDR3 spans 15 residues. The CDR3 region is CASSQEGGRSTEAFF. The CDR3 bases are TGCGCCAGCAGCCAAGAGGGCGGCAGGTCCACTGAAGCTTTCTTT.

This clonotype was picked up a small number of times. An end of the junction does not agree with germline; a read error may underlie this. The chain links TRBV12-3 or TRBV12-4 to TRBJ1-1; 7 bases fit TRBD1. The CDR3 is made up of 11 amino acids. This chain's CDR3 is CASSLRSQGNF. The CDR3 DNA follows: TGTGCCAGCAGTTTAAGGTCACAGGGGAACTTT.

This clonotype appeared a few times. The chain couples TRBV20-1 to TRBJ2-3; 9 nucleotides match TRBD2. Losses at the gene ends were 7 bases for V and 4 bases for J; bases not matched to a gene: 6. CDR3 size: 13 residues. In germline, CDR1 is DFQATT, CDR2 SNEGSKA (reference sequence). Here the CDR3 reads CSVPSSGADTQYF. CDR3 in DNA: TGCAGTGTCCCCTCTAGCGGGGCAGATACGCAGTATTTT.

The chain carries TRBV7-2 and TRBJ2-5; TRBD2 agrees at 9 bases. Germline CDR1 and CDR2: SGHTA and FQGNSA. After removal of 7 bases from V and 5 bases from J, the junction contained 11 bases not matched to a gene. The CDR3 is 15 residues long. The CDR3 spells CASNVSGGGEETQYF. The CDR3 DNA is TGTGCCAGCAACGTTAGCGGGGGTGGAGAGGAGACCCAGTACTTC.

V is TRBV7-9 and J is TRBJ2-7; D uncertain. Germline-derived CDR1 and CDR2 are SEHNR and FQNEAQ (reference sequence). The CDR3 totals 14 residues. V was trimmed by 5 bases and J by 2 bases, leaving 13 bases between them. CDR3 bases: TGTGCCAGCAGCACCACCCGTGGGACCTACGAGCAGTACTTC. Amino acid sequence: CASSTTRGTYEQYF. Complete variable domain (other parts from reference TRBV7-9 and TRBJ2-7): DTGVSQNPRHKITKRGQNVTFRCDPISEHNRLYWYRQTLGQGPEFLTYFQNEAQLEKSRLLSDRFSAERPKGSFSTLEIQRTEQGDSAMYLCASSTTRGTYEQYFGPGTRLTVT.